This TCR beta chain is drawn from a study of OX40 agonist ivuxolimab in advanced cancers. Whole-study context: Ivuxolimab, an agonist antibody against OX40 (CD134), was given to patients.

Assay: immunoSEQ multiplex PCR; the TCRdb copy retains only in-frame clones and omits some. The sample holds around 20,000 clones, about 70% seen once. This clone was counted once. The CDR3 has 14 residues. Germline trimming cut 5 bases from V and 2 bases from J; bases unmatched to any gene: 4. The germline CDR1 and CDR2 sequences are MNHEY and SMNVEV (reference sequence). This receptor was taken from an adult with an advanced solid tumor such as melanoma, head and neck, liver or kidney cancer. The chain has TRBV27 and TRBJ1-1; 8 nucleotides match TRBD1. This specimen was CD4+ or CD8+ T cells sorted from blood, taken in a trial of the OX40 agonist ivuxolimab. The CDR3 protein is CASSLTGVNTEAFF. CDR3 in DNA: TGTGCCAGCAGTCTGACAGGGGTTAACACTGAAGCTTTCTTT.